The 7 T cell receptor beta chains listed next were all sequenced from one sample in a study of blood T cell repertoires in COVID-19. Produced via immunoSEQ multiplex PCR; TCRdb's table is partial and in-frame only. The sample carries fewer than 350,000 clones, about nine tenths recorded once. The sample was PBMCs or T cells enriched from blood (not recorded which). The receptors were gathered from a woman in her 30s with acute COVID-19.

V is TRBV11-2 and J is TRBJ1-5; TRBD1 matches 9 bases. The J segment lost 4 bases and the V segment lost 5 bases, leaving 6 bases of the junction unmatched. Germline V gene data show CDR1 as SGHAT and CDR2 as FQNNGV. The CDR3 spans 15 residues. Here the CDR3 reads CASSPGQGMNQPQHF. CDR3 DNA: TGTGCCAGCAGCCCTGGACAGGGGATGAATCAGCCCCAGCATTTT.

The chain combines TRBV5-1 with TRBJ1-5; perhaps TRBD1 as D (6 bases). Germline CDR1 reads SGHRS; CDR2 reads YFSETQ. This CDR3 has 13 amino acids. The V end was cut by 7 bases, the J end by 6 bases, with 14 bases between. In nucleotides, the CDR3 is TGCGCCAGCTGTGCAGGGGAGGGTCAGCCCCAGCATTTT. It is translated as CASCAGEGQPQHF.

The chain carries TRBV5-4 and TRBJ2-1, with 9 bases that match TRBD2. With 2 bases clipped from V and 7 bases from J, the junction kept 7 bases outside the gene matches. Germline V gene lookup returns CDR1 SGHNT and CDR2 YYREEE (reference sequence). The CDR3 is made up of 15 amino acids. CDR3 bases: TGTGCCAGCAGCTTTATCCTAGCGGGATATAATGAGCAGTTCTTC. This encodes CASSFILAGYNEQFF.

This chain's CDR3 is CSVVGQGNTGELFF. CDR3 sequence (DNA): TGCAGCGTTGTGGGACAGGGTAACACCGGGGAGCTGTTTTTT. This chain links TRBV29-1 with TRBJ2-2; 9 nucleotides align to TRBD1. The V segment lost 4 bases and the J segment 2 bases; nucleotides outside the gene matches: 2. The germline CDR1 and CDR2 sequences are SQVTM and ANQGSEA. The CDR3 covers 14 residues.

This clone showed up just once. The chain carries TRBV28 and TRBJ2-2, with D perhaps TRBD2 (5 bases). Per germline, CDR1 MDHEN and CDR2 SYDVKM. V shed 1 base and J shed 7 bases, with 10 bases lying between them. This CDR3 has 14 residues. The CDR3 loop reads CASSLFGADGELFF. Written as DNA, the CDR3 is TGTGCCAGCAGTTTATTCGGAGCGGACGGGGAGCTGTTTTTT.

This sequence joins TRBV28 and TRBJ2-1; possible D gene TRBD1, 6 bases. CDR1 and CDR2 (germline): MDHEN, SYDVKM. Deletions cut 2 bases from V and 0 bases from J, with 14 bases between. CDR3 length equals 17 residues. CDR3 in amino acids: CASSLGVRTDSYNEQFF. The CDR3 coding sequence is TGTGCCAGCAGTTTAGGCGTAAGGACAGACTCCTACAATGAGCAGTTCTTC.

The chain joins TRBV27 to TRBJ2-3; unclear D gene. This CDR3 region has 14 residues. V gave up 3 bases and J gave up 1 base, with 8 bases separating them. Germline V gene lookup returns CDR1 MNHEY and CDR2 SMNVEV (reference sequence). The CDR3 nucleotides read TGTGCCAGCAGTTTCCCCGGAGGCACAGATACGCAGTATTTT. Translation: CASSFPGGTDTQYF.